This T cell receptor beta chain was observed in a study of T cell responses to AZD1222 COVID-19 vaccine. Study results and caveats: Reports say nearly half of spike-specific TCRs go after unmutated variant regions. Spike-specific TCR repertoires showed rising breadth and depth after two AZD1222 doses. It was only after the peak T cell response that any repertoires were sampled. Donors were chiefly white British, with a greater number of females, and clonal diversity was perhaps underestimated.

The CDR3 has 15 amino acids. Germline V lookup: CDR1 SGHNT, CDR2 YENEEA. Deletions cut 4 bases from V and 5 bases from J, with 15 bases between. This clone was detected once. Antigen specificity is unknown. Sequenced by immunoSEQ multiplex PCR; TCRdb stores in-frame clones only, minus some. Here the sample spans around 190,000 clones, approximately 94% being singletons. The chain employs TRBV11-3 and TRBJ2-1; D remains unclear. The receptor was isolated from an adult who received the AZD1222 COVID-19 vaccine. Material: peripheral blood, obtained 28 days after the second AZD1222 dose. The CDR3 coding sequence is TGTGCCAGCAGCTGGGGTATCGGGCCTAACAATGAGCAGTTCTTC. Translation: CASSWGIGPNNEQFF.